The clone carrying this T cell receptor beta chain was found a few times. Its specificity is not known. Per the germline V gene, CDR1 is LGHNA and CDR2 is YSLEER. Deletions cut 5 bases from V and 8 bases from J, with 15 bases between. There are 13 residues in the CDR3. The data were taken from a study of T-cell memory formation after mild COVID-19. Study as a whole: There were largely donor-specific TCR clusters.

TCRalpha and TCRbeta libraries used 5'RACE with constant-segment primers and UMIs. TCRdb re-analysed the 5' RACE reads in MiXCR, keeping a single row per CDR3 protein. The sample shows 400,000 or so distinct CDR3 sequences, about 19% of them seen only once. Overall study results and limits: Some responding clones appeared in pre-infection memory, suggesting cross-reactive memory joined. Clones which contracted sat mainly in CM and EM if CD4+, and in EMRA if CD8+.

The source is an adult woman who had mild COVID-19 (a few samples of this study predate the infection). Cell type and time point are not known. The V and J genes are TRBV4-3 and TRBJ1-2; D ambiguous. Sample: PBMCs or a T cell subset sorted from them (not recorded which). The CDR3 reads CASSDDNGRGYTF. CDR3 nucleotide sequence: TGCGCCAGCAGCGACGACAACGGGCGCGGCTACACCTTC.